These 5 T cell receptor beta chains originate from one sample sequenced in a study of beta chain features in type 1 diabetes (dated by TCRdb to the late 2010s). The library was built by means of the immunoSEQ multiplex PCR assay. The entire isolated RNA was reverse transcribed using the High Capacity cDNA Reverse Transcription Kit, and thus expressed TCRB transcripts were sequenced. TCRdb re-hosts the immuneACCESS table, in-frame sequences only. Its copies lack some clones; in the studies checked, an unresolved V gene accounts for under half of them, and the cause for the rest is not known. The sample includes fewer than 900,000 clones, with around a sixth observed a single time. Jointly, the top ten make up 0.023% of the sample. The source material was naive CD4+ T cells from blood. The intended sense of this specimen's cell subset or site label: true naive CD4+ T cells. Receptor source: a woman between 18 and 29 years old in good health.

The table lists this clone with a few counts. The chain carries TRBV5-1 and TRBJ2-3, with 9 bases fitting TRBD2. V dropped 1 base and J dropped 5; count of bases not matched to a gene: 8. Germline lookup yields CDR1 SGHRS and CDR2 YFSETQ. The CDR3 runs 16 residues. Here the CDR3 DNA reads TGCGCCAGCAGCTTGAAATTAGCGGGAGTGGAAGATACGCAGTATTTT. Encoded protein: CASSLKLAGVEDTQYF.

The CDR3 sequence is CASSPRTSGRMEQYF. As DNA, the CDR3 is TGCGCCAGCAGCCCGAGGACTAGCGGGAGAATGGAGCAGTACTTC. This chain links TRBV5-1 with TRBJ2-7; the match to TRBD2 covers 13 bases. V trimming: 4 bases; J trimming: 7 bases; junction bases outside the gene matches: 8. This CDR3 has 15 amino acids. Germline assignment: CDR1 SGHRS and CDR2 YFSETQ.

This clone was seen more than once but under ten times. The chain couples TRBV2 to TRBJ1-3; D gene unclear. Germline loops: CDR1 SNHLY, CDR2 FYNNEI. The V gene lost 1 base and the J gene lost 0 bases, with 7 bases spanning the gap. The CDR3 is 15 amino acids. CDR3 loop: CASSEERSSGNTIYF. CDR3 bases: TGTGCCAGCAGTGAAGAGAGGAGCTCTGGAAACACCATATATTTT.

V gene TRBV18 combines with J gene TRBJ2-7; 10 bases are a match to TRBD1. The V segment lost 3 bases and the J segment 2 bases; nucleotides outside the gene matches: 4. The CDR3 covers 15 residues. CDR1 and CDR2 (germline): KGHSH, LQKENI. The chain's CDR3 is CASSPGTGAAYEQYF. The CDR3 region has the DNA TGTGCCAGCTCACCGGGGACAGGGGCTGCCTACGAGCAGTACTTC.

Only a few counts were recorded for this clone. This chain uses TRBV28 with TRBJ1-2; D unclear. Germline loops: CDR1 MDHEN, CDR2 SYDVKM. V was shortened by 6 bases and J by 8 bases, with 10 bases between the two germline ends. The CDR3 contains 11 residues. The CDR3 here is CASSSIEGYTF. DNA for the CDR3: TGTGCCAGCAGCTCCATTGAGGGCTACACCTTC.